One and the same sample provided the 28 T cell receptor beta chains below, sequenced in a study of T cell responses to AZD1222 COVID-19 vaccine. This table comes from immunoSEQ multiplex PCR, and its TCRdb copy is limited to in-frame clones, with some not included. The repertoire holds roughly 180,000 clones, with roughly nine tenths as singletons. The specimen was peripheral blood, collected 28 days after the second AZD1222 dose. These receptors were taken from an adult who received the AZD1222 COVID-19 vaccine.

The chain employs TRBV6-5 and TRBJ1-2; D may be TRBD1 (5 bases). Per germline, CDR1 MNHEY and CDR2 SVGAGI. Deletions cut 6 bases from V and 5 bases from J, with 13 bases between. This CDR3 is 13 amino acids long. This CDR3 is CASSGDLGYGYTF. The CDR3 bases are TGTGCCAGCAGCGGGGACCTAGGGTATGGCTACACCTTC.

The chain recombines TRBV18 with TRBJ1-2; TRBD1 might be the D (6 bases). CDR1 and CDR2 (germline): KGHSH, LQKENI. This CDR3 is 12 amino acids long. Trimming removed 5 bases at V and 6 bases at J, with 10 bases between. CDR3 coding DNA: TGTGCCAGCTCAAAGGGGGGAGATGGCTACACCTTC. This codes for CASSKGGDGYTF.

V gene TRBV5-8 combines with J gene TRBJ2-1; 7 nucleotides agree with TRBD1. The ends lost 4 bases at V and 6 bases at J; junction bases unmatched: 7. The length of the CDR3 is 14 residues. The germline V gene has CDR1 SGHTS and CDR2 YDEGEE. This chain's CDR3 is CASSKLWTGNEQFF. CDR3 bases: TGTGCCAGCAGCAAACTATGGACAGGCAATGAGCAGTTCTTC.

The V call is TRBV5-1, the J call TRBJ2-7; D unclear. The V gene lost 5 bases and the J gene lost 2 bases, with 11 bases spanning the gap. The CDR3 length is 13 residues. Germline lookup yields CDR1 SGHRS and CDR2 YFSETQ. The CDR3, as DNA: TGCGCCAGCAGGCTTGAAAGGCCCTACGAGCAGTACTTC. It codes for CASRLERPYEQYF.

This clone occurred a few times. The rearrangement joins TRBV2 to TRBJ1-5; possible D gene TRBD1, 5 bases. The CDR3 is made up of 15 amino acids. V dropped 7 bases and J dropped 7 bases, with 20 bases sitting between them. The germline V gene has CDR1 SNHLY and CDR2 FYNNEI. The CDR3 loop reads CASNEKGLRDQPQHF. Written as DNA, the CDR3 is TGTGCCAGCAACGAGAAGGGACTCAGGGACCAGCCCCAGCATTTT.

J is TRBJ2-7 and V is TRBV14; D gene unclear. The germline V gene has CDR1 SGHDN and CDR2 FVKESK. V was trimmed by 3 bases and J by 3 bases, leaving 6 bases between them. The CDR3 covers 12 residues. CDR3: CASSHLFYEQYF. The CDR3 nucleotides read TGTGCCAGCAGCCACCTTTTCTACGAGCAGTACTTC.

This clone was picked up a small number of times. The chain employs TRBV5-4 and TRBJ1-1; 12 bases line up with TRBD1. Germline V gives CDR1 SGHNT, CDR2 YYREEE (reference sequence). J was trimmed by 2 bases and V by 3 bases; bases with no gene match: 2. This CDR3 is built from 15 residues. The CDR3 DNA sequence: TGTGCCAGCAGCTGGGACAGGGGGCGCAACACTGAAGCTTTCTTT. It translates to CASSWDRGRNTEAFF.

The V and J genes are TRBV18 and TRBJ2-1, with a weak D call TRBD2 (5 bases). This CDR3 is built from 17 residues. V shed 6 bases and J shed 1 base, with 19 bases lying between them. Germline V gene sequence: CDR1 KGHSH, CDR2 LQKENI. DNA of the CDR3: TGTGCCAGCTCGGTTGCCGCGGTTCTAGCTTCCTACAATGAGCAGTTCTTC. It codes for CASSVAAVLASYNEQFF.

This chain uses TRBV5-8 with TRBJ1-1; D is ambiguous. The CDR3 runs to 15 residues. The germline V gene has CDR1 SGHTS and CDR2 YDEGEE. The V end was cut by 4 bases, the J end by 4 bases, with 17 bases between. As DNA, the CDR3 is TGTGCCAGCAGCCCGCTCGGACCCCAGAGCACTGAAGCTTTCTTT. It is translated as CASSPLGPQSTEAFF.

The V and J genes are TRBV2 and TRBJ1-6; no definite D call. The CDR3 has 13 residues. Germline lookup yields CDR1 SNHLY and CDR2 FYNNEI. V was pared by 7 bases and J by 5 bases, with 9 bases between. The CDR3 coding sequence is TGTGCCAGCAAGGCCCAGAATAATTCACCCCTCCACTTT. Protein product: CASKAQNNSPLHF.

CDR3 residues: CASSLGGGGGYTF. CDR3 DNA: TGTGCCAGCAGCTTGGGAGGGGGAGGGGGCTACACCTTC. The V gene is TRBV5-4, the J gene TRBJ1-2; D may be TRBD1 (6 bases). Trimming pared 0 bases from V and 8 bases from J, leaving 11 bases between. This CDR3 is 13 amino acids long. Germline V gene lookup returns CDR1 SGHNT and CDR2 YYREEE (reference sequence).

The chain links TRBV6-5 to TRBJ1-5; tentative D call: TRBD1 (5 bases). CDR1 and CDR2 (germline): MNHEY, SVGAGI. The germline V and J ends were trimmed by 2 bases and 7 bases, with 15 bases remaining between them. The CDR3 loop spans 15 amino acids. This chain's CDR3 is CASSYLSGGNQPQHF. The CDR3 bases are TGTGCCAGCAGTTACCTATCTGGGGGTAACCAGCCCCAGCATTTT.

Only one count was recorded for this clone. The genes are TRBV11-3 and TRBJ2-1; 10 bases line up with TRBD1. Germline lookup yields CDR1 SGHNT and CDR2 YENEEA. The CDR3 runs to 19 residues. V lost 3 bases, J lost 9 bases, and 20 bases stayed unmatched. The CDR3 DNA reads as TGTGCCAGCAGCTTGCAGCGACAGGGGGCGTTTCCATTCTCGGCTGAGCAGTTCTTC. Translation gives CASSLQRQGAFPFSAEQFF.

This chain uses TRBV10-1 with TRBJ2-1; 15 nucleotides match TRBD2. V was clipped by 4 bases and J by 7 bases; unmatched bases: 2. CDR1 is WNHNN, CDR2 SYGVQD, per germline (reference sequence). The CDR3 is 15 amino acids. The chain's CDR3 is CASSVGTSGRNEQFF. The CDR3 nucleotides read TGCGCCAGCAGTGTAGGGACTAGCGGGAGGAATGAGCAGTTCTTC.

DNA for the CDR3: TGTGCCAGCAGCCCACAGTTCGGGACTAGCGGGGACAATGAGCAGTTCTTC. It specifies CASSPQFGTSGDNEQFF. The chain joins TRBV9 to TRBJ2-1; 13 positions match TRBD2. The germline V gene encodes CDR1 SGDLS and CDR2 YYNGEE. V trimming: 4 bases; J trimming: 5 bases; junction bases outside the gene matches: 9. The CDR3 covers 17 residues.

CDR3 nucleotides: TGTGCCAGCAGTTTACGGCAGACTTTCACCGGGGAGCTGTTTTTT. This codes for CASSLRQTFTGELFF. This chain uses TRBV27 with TRBJ2-2; D not certain. Per germline, CDR1 MNHEY and CDR2 SMNVEV (reference sequence). V lost 2 bases and J 4 bases, leaving 11 bases between the germline ends. The CDR3 length is 15 residues.

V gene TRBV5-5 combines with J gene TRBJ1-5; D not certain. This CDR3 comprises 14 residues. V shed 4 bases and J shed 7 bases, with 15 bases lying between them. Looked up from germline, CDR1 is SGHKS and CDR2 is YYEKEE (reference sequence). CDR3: CASSPNTKGQPQHF. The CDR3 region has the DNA TGTGCCAGCAGCCCTAACACCAAAGGACAGCCCCAGCATTTT.

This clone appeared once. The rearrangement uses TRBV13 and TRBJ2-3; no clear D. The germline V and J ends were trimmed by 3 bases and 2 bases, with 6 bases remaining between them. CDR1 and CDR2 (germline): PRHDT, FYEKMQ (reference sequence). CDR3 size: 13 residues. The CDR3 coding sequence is TGTGCCAGCAGCTTCTCCCCCACAGATACGCAGTATTTT. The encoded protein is CASSFSPTDTQYF.

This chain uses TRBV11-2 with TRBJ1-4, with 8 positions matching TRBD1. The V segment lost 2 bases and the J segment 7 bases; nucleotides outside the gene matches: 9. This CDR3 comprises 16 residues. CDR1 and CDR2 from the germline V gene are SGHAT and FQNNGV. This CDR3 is CASSLRLQGASEKLFF. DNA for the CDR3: TGTGCCAGCAGCTTACGACTGCAGGGGGCTAGTGAAAAACTGTTTTTT.

CDR3 residues: CASSPAGGRTDTQYF. In DNA form, the CDR3 reads TGTGCCAGCAGCCCCGCGGGCGGACGCACAGATACGCAGTATTTT. The chain combines TRBV7-8 with TRBJ2-3; possible D gene TRBD2, 5 bases. CDR1 and CDR2 (germline): SGHVS, FQNEAQ. The germline V and J ends were trimmed by 5 bases and 1 base, with 13 bases remaining between them. The CDR3 extends over 15 amino acids. Based on the CDR3 plus reference TRBV7-8 and TRBJ2-3, the full variable domain is GAGVSQSPRYKVAKRGQDVALRCDPISGHVSLFWYQQALGQGPEFLTYFQNEAQLDKSGLPSDRFFAERPEGSVSTLKIQRTQQEDSAVYLCASSPAGGRTDTQYFGPGTRLTVL.

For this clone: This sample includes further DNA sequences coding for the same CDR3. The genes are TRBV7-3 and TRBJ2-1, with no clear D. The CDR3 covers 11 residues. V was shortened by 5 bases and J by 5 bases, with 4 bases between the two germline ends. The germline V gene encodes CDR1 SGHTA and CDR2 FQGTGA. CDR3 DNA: TGTGCCAGCAGCCTAGACAATGAGCAGTTCTTC. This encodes CASSLDNEQFF.

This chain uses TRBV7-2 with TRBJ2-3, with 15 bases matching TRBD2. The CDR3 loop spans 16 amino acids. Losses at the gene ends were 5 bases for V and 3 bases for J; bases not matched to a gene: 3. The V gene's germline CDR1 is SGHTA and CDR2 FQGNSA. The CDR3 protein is CASSKGLAGGTDTQYF. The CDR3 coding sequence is TGTGCCAGCAGCAAGGGACTAGCGGGAGGAACAGATACGCAGTATTTT.

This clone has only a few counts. CDR3 nucleotide sequence: TGTGCCACCAGTGATGGGACTAGCGGAAATGAGCAGTTCTTC. The encoded protein is CATSDGTSGNEQFF. The chain recombines TRBV24-1 with TRBJ2-1; TRBD2 matches at 11 bases. The germline CDR1 and CDR2 sequences are KGHDR and SFDVKD. The CDR3 is 14 residues long. Trimming at V came to 3 bases and at J to 7 bases, leaving 1 base not matched to a gene.

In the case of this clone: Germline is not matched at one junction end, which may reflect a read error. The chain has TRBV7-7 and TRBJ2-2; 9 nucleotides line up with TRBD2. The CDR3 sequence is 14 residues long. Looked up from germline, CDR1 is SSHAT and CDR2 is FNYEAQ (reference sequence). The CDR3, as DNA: TGTGCTAGCAGCTTAGCGGGGGACACCGGGGAGCTGTTTTTT. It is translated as CASSLAGDTGELFF.

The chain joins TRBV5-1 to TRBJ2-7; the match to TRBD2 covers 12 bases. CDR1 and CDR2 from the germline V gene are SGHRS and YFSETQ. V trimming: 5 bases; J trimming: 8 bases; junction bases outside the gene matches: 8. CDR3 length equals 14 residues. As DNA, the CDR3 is TGCGCCAGCAGTCGACTAGCGGGAGCATGGAAGCAGTACTTC. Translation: CASSRLAGAWKQYF. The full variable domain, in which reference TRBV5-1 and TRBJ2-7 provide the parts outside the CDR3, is KAGVTQTPRYLIKTRGQQVTLSCSPISGHRSVSWYQQTPGQGLQFLFEYFSETQRNKGNFPGRFSGRQFSNSRSEMNVSTLELGDSALYLCASSRLAGAWKQYFGPGTRLTVT.

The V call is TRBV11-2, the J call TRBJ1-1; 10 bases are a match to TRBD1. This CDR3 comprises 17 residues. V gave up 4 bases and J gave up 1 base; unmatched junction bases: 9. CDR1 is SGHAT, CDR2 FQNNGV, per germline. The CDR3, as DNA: TGTGCCAGCAGCTCACGGGACAGGGGAAAACAGAACACTGAAGCTTTCTTT. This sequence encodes CASSSRDRGKQNTEAFF.

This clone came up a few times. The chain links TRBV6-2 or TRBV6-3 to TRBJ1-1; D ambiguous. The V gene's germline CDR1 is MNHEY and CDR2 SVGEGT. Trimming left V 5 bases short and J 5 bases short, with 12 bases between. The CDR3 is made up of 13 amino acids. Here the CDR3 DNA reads TGTGCCAGCAGTACCGAGGGCGGAACTGAAGCTTTCTTT. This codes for CASSTEGGTEAFF.

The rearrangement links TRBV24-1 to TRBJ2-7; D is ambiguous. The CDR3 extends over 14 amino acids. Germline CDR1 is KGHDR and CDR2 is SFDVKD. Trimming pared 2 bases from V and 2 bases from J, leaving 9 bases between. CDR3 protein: CATSDSRPPYEQYF. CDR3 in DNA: TGTGCCACCAGTGATTCCCGACCCCCCTACGAGCAGTACTTC.